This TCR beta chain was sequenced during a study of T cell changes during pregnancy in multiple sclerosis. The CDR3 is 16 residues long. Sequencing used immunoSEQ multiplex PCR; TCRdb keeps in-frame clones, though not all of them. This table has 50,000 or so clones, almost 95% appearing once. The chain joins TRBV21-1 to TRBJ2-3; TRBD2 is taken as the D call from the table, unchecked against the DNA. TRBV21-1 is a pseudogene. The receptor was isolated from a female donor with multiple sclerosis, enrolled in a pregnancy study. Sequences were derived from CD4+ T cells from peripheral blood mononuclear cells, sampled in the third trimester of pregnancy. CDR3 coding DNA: TGTGCCAGCAGCAAACGGGACCTAGCGGCCACAGATACGCAGTATTTT. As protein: CASSKRDLAATDTQYF.